This T cell receptor (beta chain) stems from a study of cytomegalovirus exposure and HLA in healthy donors. Study-level background: An earlier analysis identified 120 million or so unique TCR beta sequences in 170 million or so T cells.

CDR1 MGHRA and CDR2 YSYEKL come from the germline V gene. V gave up 1 base and J gave up 0 bases; unmatched junction bases: 8. CDR3 length: 17 residues. The PCR had 60 Vbeta and 13 Jbeta primers. The repertoire was sequenced with immunoSEQ multiplex PCR; TCRdb's copy has only in-frame clones and lacks some. This table holds 45,000 or so clones. As concerns this clone: Its antigen is as yet unknown.

General study points: Reports indicated that the classifier achieved high specificity and sensitivity in diagnosing cytomegalovirus status. Among TCR sequences, most were rare, though some public TCRs appeared in many donors.

The J gene is TRBJ2-7, the V gene TRBV4-1, with TRBD2 matching over 8 bases. Sequences were obtained from PBMCs. This clonotype was sampled from a male donor in good health and CMV-seronegative. CDR3: CASSQVPAGVPSYEQYF. In DNA form, the CDR3 reads TGCGCCAGCAGCCAAGTCCCAGCGGGAGTCCCCTCCTACGAGCAGTACTTC.